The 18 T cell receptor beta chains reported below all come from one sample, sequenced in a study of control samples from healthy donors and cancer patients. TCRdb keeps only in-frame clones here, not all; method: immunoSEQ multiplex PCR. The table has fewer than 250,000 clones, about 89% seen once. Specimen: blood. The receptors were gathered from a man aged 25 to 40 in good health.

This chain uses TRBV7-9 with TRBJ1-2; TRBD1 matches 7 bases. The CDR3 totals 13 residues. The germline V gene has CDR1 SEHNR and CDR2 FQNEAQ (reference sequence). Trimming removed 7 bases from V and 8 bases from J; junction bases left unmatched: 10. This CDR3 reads CASNLRDSWGYTF. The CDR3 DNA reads TGTGCCAGCAACCTCCGGGACAGCTGGGGCTACACCTTC.

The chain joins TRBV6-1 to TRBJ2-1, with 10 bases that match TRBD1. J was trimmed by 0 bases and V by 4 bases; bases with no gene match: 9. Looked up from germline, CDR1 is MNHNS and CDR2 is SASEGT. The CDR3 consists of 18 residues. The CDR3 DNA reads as TGTGCCAGCAGTGGCCCGGGACAGGGGTCTACCTCCTACAATGAGCAGTTCTTC. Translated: CASSGPGQGSTSYNEQFF.

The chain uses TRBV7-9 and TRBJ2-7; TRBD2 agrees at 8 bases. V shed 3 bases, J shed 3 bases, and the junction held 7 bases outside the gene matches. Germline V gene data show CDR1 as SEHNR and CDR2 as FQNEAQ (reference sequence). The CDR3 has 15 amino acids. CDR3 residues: CASSFGGGLNYEQYF. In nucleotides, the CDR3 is TGTGCCAGCAGCTTCGGCGGGGGGCTTAACTACGAGCAGTACTTC. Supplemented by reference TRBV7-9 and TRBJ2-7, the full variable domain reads DTGVSQNPRHKITKRGQNVTFRCDPISEHNRLYWYRQTLGQGPEFLTYFQNEAQLEKSRLLSDRFSAERPKGSFSTLEIQRTEQGDSAMYLCASSFGGGLNYEQYFGPGTRLTVT.

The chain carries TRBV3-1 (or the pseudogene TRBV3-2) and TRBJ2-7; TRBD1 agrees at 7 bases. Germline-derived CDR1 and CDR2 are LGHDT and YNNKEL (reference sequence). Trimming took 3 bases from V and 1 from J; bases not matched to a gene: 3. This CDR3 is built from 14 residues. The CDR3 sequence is CASSQTGQSYEQYF. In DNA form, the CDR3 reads TGTGCCAGCAGCCAGACGGGACAGTCCTACGAGCAGTACTTC.

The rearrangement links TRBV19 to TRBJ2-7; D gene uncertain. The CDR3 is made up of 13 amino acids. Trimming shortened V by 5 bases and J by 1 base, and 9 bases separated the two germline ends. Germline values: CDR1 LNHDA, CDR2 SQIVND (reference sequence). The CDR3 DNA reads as TGTGCCAGTAGTGTTAGTTATTCCTACGAGCAGTACTTC. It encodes CASSVSYSYEQYF.

This chain's CDR3 is CASSQDLAGNYGYTF. The DNA for the CDR3 is TGTGCCAGCAGCCAAGATCTTGCAGGGAACTATGGCTACACCTTC. The chain recombines TRBV3-1 (or the pseudogene TRBV3-2) with TRBJ1-2; tentatively, D is TRBD1 (5 bases). Germline V gene data show CDR1 as LGHDT and CDR2 as YNNKEL (reference sequence). The CDR3 loop spans 15 amino acids. V was shortened by 0 bases and J by 2 bases, with 10 bases between the two germline ends.

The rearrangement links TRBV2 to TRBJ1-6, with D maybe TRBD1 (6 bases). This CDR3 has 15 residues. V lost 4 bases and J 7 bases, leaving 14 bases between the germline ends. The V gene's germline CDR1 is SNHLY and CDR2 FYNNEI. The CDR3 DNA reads TGTGCCAGCAGTGCAGGGCAAAGGGGGAATTCACCCCTCCACTTT. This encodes CASSAGQRGNSPLHF.

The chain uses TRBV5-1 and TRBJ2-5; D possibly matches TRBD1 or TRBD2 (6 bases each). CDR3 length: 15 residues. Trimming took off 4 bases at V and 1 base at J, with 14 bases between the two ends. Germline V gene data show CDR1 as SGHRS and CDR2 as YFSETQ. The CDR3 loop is CASSLATGAQETQYF. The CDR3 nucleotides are TGCGCCAGCAGCCTGGCGACGGGGGCCCAAGAGACCCAGTACTTC. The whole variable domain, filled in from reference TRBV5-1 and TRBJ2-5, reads KAGVTQTPRYLIKTRGQQVTLSCSPISGHRSVSWYQQTPGQGLQFLFEYFSETQRNKGNFPGRFSGRQFSNSRSEMNVSTLELGDSALYLCASSLATGAQETQYFGPGTRLLVL.

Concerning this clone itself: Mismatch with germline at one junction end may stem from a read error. CDR3 residues: CASSPTIDDTGELFF. The CDR3 DNA follows: TGTGCCAGCAGCCCGACAATAGACGACACGGGGGAGCTGTTTTTT. V gene TRBV7-9 combines with J gene TRBJ2-2; D remains unclear. This CDR3 contains 15 residues. Germline V gene sequence: CDR1 SEHNR, CDR2 FQNEAQ (reference sequence).

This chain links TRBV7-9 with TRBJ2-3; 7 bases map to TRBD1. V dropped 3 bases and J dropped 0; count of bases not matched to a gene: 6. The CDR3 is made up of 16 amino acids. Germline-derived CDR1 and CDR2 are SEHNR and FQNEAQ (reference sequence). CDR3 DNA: TGTGCCAGCAGCTTGACAGGGACAGACAGCACAGATACGCAGTATTTT. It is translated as CASSLTGTDSTDTQYF.

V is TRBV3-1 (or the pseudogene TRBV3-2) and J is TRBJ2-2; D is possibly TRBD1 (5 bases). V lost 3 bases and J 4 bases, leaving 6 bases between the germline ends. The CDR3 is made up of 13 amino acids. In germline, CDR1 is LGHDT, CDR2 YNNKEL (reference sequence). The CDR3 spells CASSQGLTGELFF. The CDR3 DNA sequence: TGTGCCAGCAGCCAGGGGCTCACCGGGGAGCTGTTTTTT.

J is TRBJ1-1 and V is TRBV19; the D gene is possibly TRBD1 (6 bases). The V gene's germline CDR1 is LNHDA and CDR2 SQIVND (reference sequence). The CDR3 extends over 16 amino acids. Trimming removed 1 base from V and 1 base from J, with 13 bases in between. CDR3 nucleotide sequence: TGTGCCAGTAGTATAGGCCCCAGGGGCTGGAACACTGAAGCTTTCTTT. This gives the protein CASSIGPRGWNTEAFF.

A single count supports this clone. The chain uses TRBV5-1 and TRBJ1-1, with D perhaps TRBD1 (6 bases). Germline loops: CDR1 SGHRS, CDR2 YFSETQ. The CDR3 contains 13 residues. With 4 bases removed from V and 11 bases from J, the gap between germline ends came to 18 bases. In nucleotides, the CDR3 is TGCGCCAGCAGCACGGACAGCGTGCTGAGTGCTTTCTTT. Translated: CASSTDSVLSAFF.

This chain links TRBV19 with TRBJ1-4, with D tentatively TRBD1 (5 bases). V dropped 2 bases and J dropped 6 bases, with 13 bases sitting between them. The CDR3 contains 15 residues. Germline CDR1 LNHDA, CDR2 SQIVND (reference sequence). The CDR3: CASSIRGTRYEKLFF. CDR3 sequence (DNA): TGTGCCAGTAGTATACGGGGGACGAGATATGAAAAACTGTTTTTT.

The DNA of the CDR3 is TGTGCCAGCAGCTTAACGCAGGGTAGCGCTCAGCCCCAGCATTTT. Its protein is CASSLTQGSAQPQHF. V gene TRBV11-2 combines with J gene TRBJ1-5, with a weak D call TRBD1 (5 bases). The V end lost 2 bases, the J end lost 6 bases, and 14 bases lay between the germline ends. CDR3 length equals 15 residues. Germline V gene lookup returns CDR1 SGHAT and CDR2 FQNNGV.

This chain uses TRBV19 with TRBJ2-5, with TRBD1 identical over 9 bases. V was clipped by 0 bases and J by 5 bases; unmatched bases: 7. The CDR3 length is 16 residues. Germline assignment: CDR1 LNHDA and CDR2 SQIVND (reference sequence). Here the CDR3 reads CASSIDPGTGTETQYF. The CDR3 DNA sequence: TGTGCCAGTAGTATAGACCCTGGGACAGGGACGGAGACCCAGTACTTC.

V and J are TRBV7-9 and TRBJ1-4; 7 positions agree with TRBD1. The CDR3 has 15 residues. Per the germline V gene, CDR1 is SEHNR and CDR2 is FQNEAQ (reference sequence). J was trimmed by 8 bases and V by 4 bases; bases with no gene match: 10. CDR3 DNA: TGTGCCAGCAGCTCACAGACAGGGCTCATCGAAAAACTGTTTTTT. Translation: CASSSQTGLIEKLFF.

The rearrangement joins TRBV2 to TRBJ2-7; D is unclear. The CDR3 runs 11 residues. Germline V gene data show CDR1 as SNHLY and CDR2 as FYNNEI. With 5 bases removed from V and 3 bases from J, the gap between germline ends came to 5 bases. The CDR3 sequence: CASSPLYEQYF. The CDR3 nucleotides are TGTGCCAGCAGTCCCCTCTACGAGCAGTACTTC. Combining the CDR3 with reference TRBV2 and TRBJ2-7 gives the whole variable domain EPEVTQTPSHQVTQMGQEVILRCVPISNHLYFYWYRQILGQKVEFLVSFYNNEISEKSEIFDDQFSVERPDGSNFTLKIRSTKLEDSAMYFCASSPLYEQYFGPGTRLTVT.